The 27 T cell receptor beta chains in this list originate from one sample, sequenced in a study of control samples from healthy donors and cancer patients. Clones were read by immunoSEQ multiplex PCR, and TCRdb kept only the in-frame ones, dropping some. The table has about 100,000 clones, around 89% seen once; the top ten hold 7.8%. Material: blood. The receptor set was obtained from a man aged 25-45 years in good health.

The genes are TRBV7-8 and TRBJ2-7, with D hard to call. Germline-derived CDR1 and CDR2 are SGHVS and FQNEAQ. This CDR3 is built from 13 residues. Trimming pared 1 base from V and 3 bases from J, leaving 7 bases between. Here the CDR3 reads CASSLDTLYEQYV. DNA for the CDR3: TGTGCCAGCAGCTTAGACACTCTCTACGAGCAGTACGTC.

This sequence joins TRBV9 and TRBJ2-2; possible D gene TRBD2, 6 bases. The germline V gene encodes CDR1 SGDLS and CDR2 YYNGEE. CDR3 length: 16 residues. V was cut by 4 bases and J by 0 bases, with 13 bases left in between. Written as DNA, the CDR3 is TGTGCCAGCAGCCCCGGGACTGGAGCGAACACCGGGGAGCTGTTTTTT. Amino acid sequence: CASSPGTGANTGELFF.

The rearrangement links TRBV24-1 to TRBJ2-5; 7 nucleotides match TRBD2. CDR1 and CDR2 (germline): KGHDR, SFDVKD. With V trimmed by 4 bases and J by 7 bases, 8 bases remained unmatched. The CDR3 consists of 14 residues. The CDR3 DNA is TGTGCCACCAGTGACCCCGGGAGGTCGTCGACCCAGTACTTC. Translating it yields CATSDPGRSSTQYF.

V and J are TRBV5-4 and TRBJ2-1, with 7 bases matching TRBD1. The CDR3 sequence is 14 residues long. After removal of 0 bases from V and 7 bases from J, the junction contained 4 bases not matched to a gene. Per germline, CDR1 SGHNT and CDR2 YYREEE (reference sequence). CDR3 loop: CASSLADRVNEQFF. The CDR3 DNA reads TGTGCCAGCAGCTTGGCCGACAGGGTGAATGAGCAGTTCTTC.

J is TRBJ1-3 and V is TRBV7-2; 10 nucleotides agree with TRBD1. The CDR3 runs 16 residues. Unmatched junction bases numbered 5, after V lost 4 bases and J lost 2 bases. Looked up from germline, CDR1 is SGHTA and CDR2 is FQGNSA. The CDR3 coding sequence is TGTGCCAGCAGCTGGACAGGGGGACTGACTGGAAACACCATATATTTT. Protein sequence: CASSWTGGLTGNTIYF.

This sequence joins TRBV9 and TRBJ2-7; 7 nucleotides line up with TRBD2. This CDR3 is built from 15 residues. Trimming took 0 bases from V and 6 from J; bases not matched to a gene: 9. Germline CDR1 is SGDLS and CDR2 is YYNGEE. The CDR3 sequence: CASSVAAGANPEQYF. CDR3 sequence (DNA): TGTGCCAGCAGCGTAGCGGCGGGAGCGAACCCCGAGCAGTACTTC.

The genes are TRBV6-6 and TRBJ1-5; 8 bases align to TRBD1. V lost 6 bases, J lost 4 bases, and 5 bases stayed unmatched. Germline V gene sequence: CDR1 MNHNY, CDR2 SVGAGI (reference sequence). The CDR3 runs 14 residues. This CDR3 reads CASSLDRGNQPQHF. CDR3 DNA: TGTGCCAGCAGCCTTGACAGGGGTAATCAGCCCCAGCATTTT.

The chain couples TRBV1 to TRBJ2-7; TRBD2, the D gene given by the table, was not confirmed from the DNA. TRBV1 constitutes a pseudogene. CDR3 length equals 18 residues. CDR3 nucleotides: TGCACCAGCAGCCCTTGTACCGGGACTAGCGGGAGGGCCCACGAGCAGTACTTC. Translation: CTSSPCTGTSGRAHEQYF.

The CDR3 sequence is CASSYTGGEGYF. In DNA, the CDR3 is TGCGCCAGCAGCTATACAGGGGGTGAGGGATACTTC. The genes are TRBV5-1 and TRBJ2-4, with TRBD1 matching 8 bases. Germline V gene sequence: CDR1 SGHRS, CDR2 YFSETQ. With V trimmed by 3 bases and J by 16 bases, 9 bases remained unmatched. CDR3 length equals 12 residues. Supplemented by reference TRBV5-1 and TRBJ2-4, the full variable domain reads KAGVTQTPRYLIKTRGQQVTLSCSPISGHRSVSWYQQTPGQGLQFLFEYFSETQRNKGNFPGRFSGRQFSNSRSEMNVSTLELGDSALYLCASSYTGGEGYFGAGTRLSVL.

This clone was observed a single time. The chain has TRBV5-4 and TRBJ2-1; no definite D call. Trimming left V 3 bases short and J 4 bases short, with 14 bases between. CDR3 length equals 15 residues. Germline V lookup: CDR1 SGHNT, CDR2 YYREEE (reference sequence). As DNA, the CDR3 is TGTGCCAGCAGCTCCCGGACGGGTGGATACAATGAGCAGTTCTTC. Its translation is CASSSRTGGYNEQFF.

The chain combines TRBV6-5 with TRBJ1-2; the D gene is possibly TRBD1 (5 bases). V gave up 6 bases and J gave up 8 bases, with 16 bases separating them. The CDR3 is 13 residues long. Germline V gene data show CDR1 as MNHEY and CDR2 as SVGAGI. This chain's CDR3 is CASSLRDRHGYTF. CDR3 nucleotides: TGTGCCAGCAGCTTAAGGGACCGCCACGGCTACACCTTC.

The chain uses TRBV7-9 and TRBJ1-1; D is ambiguous. Between the trimmed V and J ends, which lost 4 bases and 9 bases, there was a span of 12 bases. CDR3 length: 12 amino acids. Germline V lookup: CDR1 SEHNR, CDR2 FQNEAQ (reference sequence). The CDR3 DNA is TGTGCCAGCAGCTCGCCGGGAAGAAAAGCTTTCTTT. As protein: CASSSPGRKAFF.

The chain couples TRBV9 to TRBJ2-5; D may be TRBD1 (5 bases). V was clipped by 1 base and J by 2 bases, with 12 bases between them. The CDR3 covers 15 residues. In germline, CDR1 is SGDLS, CDR2 YYNGEE. Written as DNA, the CDR3 is TGTGCCAGCAGCGTATTTACAGGTCGTCAAGAGACCCAGTACTTC. Translation: CASSVFTGRQETQYF. The variable domain in full, completed from reference TRBV9 and TRBJ2-5, reads DSGVTQTPKHLITATGQRVTLRCSPRSGDLSVYWYQQSLDQGLQFLIQYYNGEERAKGNILERFSAQQFPDLHSELNLSSLELGDSALYFCASSVFTGRQETQYFGPGTRLLVL.

The chain combines TRBV9 with TRBJ2-1; D is ambiguous. This CDR3 is 15 amino acids long. With 0 bases removed from V and 8 bases from J, the gap between germline ends came to 15 bases. CDR1 and CDR2 from the germline V gene are SGDLS and YYNGEE. CDR3 amino acids: CASSVASRLWDEQFF. In DNA, the CDR3 is TGTGCCAGCAGCGTAGCCTCGCGGCTATGGGATGAGCAGTTCTTC.

The chain is built from TRBV19 and TRBJ2-7, with D perhaps TRBD2 (6 bases). The CDR3 totals 15 residues. V lost 0 bases to trimming and J lost 4 bases, with 13 bases between them. Germline V gene data show CDR1 as LNHDA and CDR2 as SQIVND (reference sequence). The CDR3 loop reads CASSIDGEVGYEQYF. The CDR3 DNA follows: TGTGCCAGTAGTATAGACGGGGAGGTTGGTTACGAGCAGTACTTC.

This clone was seen only once. V gene TRBV11-2 combines with J gene TRBJ1-4, with unresolved D. From germline, CDR1 is SGHAT and CDR2 FQNNGV. This CDR3 has 12 residues. The V end was cut by 1 base, the J end by 7 bases, with 4 bases between. CDR3 region: CASSLVGEKLFF. CDR3 sequence (DNA): TGTGCCAGCAGCTTAGTAGGTGAAAAACTGTTTTTT.

This chain uses TRBV6-5 with TRBJ1-1; 7 bases fit TRBD1. Losses at the gene ends were 2 bases for V and 4 bases for J; bases not matched to a gene: 4. The germline gives CDR1 MNHEY, CDR2 SVGAGI. This CDR3 spans 14 amino acids. CDR3 amino acids: CASSYAGGGTEAFF. CDR3 nucleotides: TGTGCCAGCAGTTACGCAGGGGGTGGCACTGAAGCTTTCTTT.

This rearrangement joins TRBV5-5 to TRBJ2-7, with a tentative D call TRBD2 (6 bases). The length of the CDR3 is 14 residues. Trimming left V 3 bases short and J 0 bases short, with 10 bases between. The germline V gene has CDR1 SGHKS and CDR2 YYEKEE (reference sequence). In DNA, the CDR3 is TGTGCCAGCAGCTCCTTCGGGGGCTCCTACGAGCAGTACTTC. The encoded protein is CASSSFGGSYEQYF.

CDR3 sequence: CASSRGDNAKNIQYF. The CDR3 coding sequence is TGTGCCAGTAGTAGAGGGGACAACGCCAAAAACATTCAGTACTTC. The J gene is TRBJ2-4, the V gene TRBV19; possible D gene TRBD1, 6 bases. Trimming cost V 4 bases and J 1 base, with 11 bases left between them. CDR3 size: 15 residues. Per germline, CDR1 LNHDA and CDR2 SQIVND (reference sequence).

The chain carries TRBV10-2 and TRBJ2-7; D is unresolved. This CDR3 comprises 14 residues. V was trimmed by 3 bases and J by 2 bases, leaving 11 bases between them. Germline V lookup: CDR1 WSHSY, CDR2 SAAADI. The DNA for the CDR3 is TGCGCCAGCAGTGAAGAAAGGGTCCCCTACGAGCAGTACTTC. Translation gives CASSEERVPYEQYF.

The V gene is TRBV13, the J gene TRBJ2-1, with D perhaps TRBD1 (6 bases). V was cut by 6 bases and J by 0 bases, with 12 bases left in between. CDR1 and CDR2 (germline): PRHDT, FYEKMQ (reference sequence). CDR3 length: 15 amino acids. The CDR3 protein is CASSFTGSSYNEQFF. CDR3 bases: TGTGCCAGCAGTTTCACAGGGAGCTCCTACAATGAGCAGTTCTTC.

The rearrangement joins TRBV4-2 to TRBJ2-5; D tentatively reads TRBD1 or TRBD2 (5 bases each). The CDR3 runs 18 residues. V dropped 5 bases and J dropped 5 bases, with 27 bases sitting between them. Germline assignment: CDR1 LGHNA and CDR2 YNFKEQ. This chain's CDR3 is CASSFLPGTAAGGETQYF. The CDR3 region has the DNA TGTGCCAGCAGCTTCCTGCCAGGGACCGCCGCCGGTGGGGAGACCCAGTACTTC.

The J gene is TRBJ1-1, the V gene TRBV7-2; D gene ambiguous. Looked up from germline, CDR1 is SGHTA and CDR2 is FQGNSA. CDR3 length: 13 amino acids. The V gene lost 1 base and the J gene lost 1 base, with 4 bases spanning the gap. CDR3 loop: CASSLVPNTEAFF. The CDR3 DNA is TGTGCCAGCAGCTTAGTTCCGAACACTGAAGCTTTCTTT. The full variable domain, with the rest looked up from reference TRBV7-2 and TRBJ1-1, is GAGVSQSPSNKVTEKGKDVELRCDPISGHTALYWYRQSLGQGLEFLIYFQGNSAPDKSGLPSDRFSAERTGGSVSTLTIQRTQQEDSAVYLCASSLVPNTEAFFGQGTRLTVV.

V and J are TRBV28 and TRBJ1-2; D not certain. CDR3 size: 14 residues. V was shortened by 2 bases and J by 6 bases, with 13 bases between the two germline ends. Germline CDR1 is MDHEN and CDR2 is SYDVKM. CDR3 loop: CASSLNGLEDGYTF. The CDR3 nucleotides are TGTGCCAGCAGTTTAAATGGCCTGGAGGATGGCTACACCTTC.

V is TRBV7-9 and J is TRBJ2-1; 7 bases match TRBD1. This CDR3 spans 14 amino acids. The junction had 9 bases not matched to a gene; V was cut back by 4 bases and J by 9 bases. The germline CDR1 and CDR2 sequences are SEHNR and FQNEAQ (reference sequence). This chain's CDR3 is CASSSRQGQGEQFF. In DNA, the CDR3 is TGTGCCAGCAGCTCCAGACAGGGTCAGGGTGAGCAGTTCTTC.

The chain employs TRBV4-3 and TRBJ2-7; 11 bases line up with TRBD2. Trimming removed 5 bases from V and 3 bases from J; junction bases left unmatched: 12. CDR3 length equals 17 residues. Per germline, CDR1 LGHNA and CDR2 YSLEER. The CDR3 DNA sequence: TGCGCCAGCAGCTTTCAGACTAGCGGGGAGACGGACTACGAGCAGTACTTC. This encodes CASSFQTSGETDYEQYF.

V usage is TRBV18 and J usage is TRBJ2-3, with D maybe TRBD1 (7 bases). V dropped 1 base and J dropped 0 bases, with 17 bases sitting between them. Germline values: CDR1 KGHSH, CDR2 LQKENI. This CDR3 has 18 amino acids. The CDR3 nucleotides read TGTGCCAGCTCACCACTTCCCCAGGGGGGAATTAGCACAGATACGCAGTATTTT. Encoded protein: CASSPLPQGGISTDTQYF.